The subject of this entry is one T cell receptor beta chain. Its antigen has not been determined. Base qualities are not at hand, and no much larger clone is one base apart. The entry originates in a study of T cell responses to AZD1222 COVID-19 vaccine (dated by TCRdb to the early 2020s). As for the study more broadly: AZD1222 recipients with second doses at about 4 weeks or about 12 weeks were pooled, because spike-specific TCR depth and breadth did not differ between schedules. TCR sequencing covered 230 to 250 trial participants: 200 to 210 given two doses of AZD1222 and around 25 given two doses of MenACWY control vaccine. Trial participants were enrolled by age into 18-55, 56-69 and 70-plus year subgroups, with around 150, 28 and 57 TCR-sequenced participants respectively.

Explained via the paper, the time point label denotes: baseline before first vaccination. Vaccinee samples came from UK trials COV001 and COV002, including a single-blind randomized controlled phase 2/3 trial of AZD1222 (ChAdOx1 nCoV-19) in healthy adults. For TCRbeta chain sequencing, PBMC samples from trial participants were taken at day 0 and at day 28 after the second dose. General findings and caveats noted by the study authors: Most participants were white British and females outnumbered males, and the authors suggested that clonal diversity may have been underestimated. Conclusions about previously exposed vaccinees are limited, since just a handful of AZD1222 recipients were seropositive for SARS-CoV-2 at baseline. Vaccine-associated CD4 TCRs spanned the whole spike protein, with dominant responses in regions 160-218 and 743-854. Reportedly, close to half of the unique spike-specific TCRs recognized epitopes lying outside the regions that are mutated in the B.1.351 and B.1.1.7 variants. Because no day 14 peak-response samples were available, the repertoires could be characterized only after the peak T cell response. In the small 56-69-year group, the increase in depth fell short of significance, most likely because of low power. A significant rise in spike-specific TCR breadth and depth was observed after two AZD1222 doses relative to day 0 and relative to MenACWY recipients.

The CDR3 regions of human TCRbeta chains were analyzed by immunosequencing. Under the source paper's analysis protocol: TCRs in the repertoires were compared against a reference library of SARS-CoV-2-specific TCRs that had been generated with the MIRA antigen-specificity platform. Breadth was defined as the fraction of unique TCRs that were SARS-CoV-2-associated. Depth was defined as the fraction of total T cells that were SARS-CoV-2-associated. Each spike-specific TCR was assigned to its reactive spike region and to a CD4 or CD8 class using the MIRA data. Log10-transformed breadth and depth values were compared by one-way ANOVA with Sidak's multiple comparisons tests. Sourced from immuneACCESS, this table was stored by TCRdb with only in-frame sequences that have V and J called. A share of the clones is absent; for the studies checked, an unresolved V gene accounts for under half, and the remainder has no known explanation. The V and J calls and clone size are taken from that table; D and trimming were inferred from the DNA. The sample yields roughly 150,000 clones; around 92% were counted once. The ten most abundant clones make up over 1.3% of the sample.

There are 15 amino acids in the CDR3, from cysteine to phenylalanine inclusive. This entry keeps only the CDR3 DNA: 45 bases, framed from base 1. V has 0 bases trimmed and J has 0 bases trimmed; junction bases matching no gene number 2. The germline V gene sets CDR1 to SGHRS and CDR2 to YFSETQ. The V and J segments used are TRBV5-1 and TRBJ2-7, and 8 junction bases match TRBD2. The sequence derives from an adult in good health. Sequencing used peripheral blood, obtained on day 0 of AZD1222 vaccination. Read as DNA, the sequence is TGCGCCAGCAGCTTGGCAGCGGGGGACTCCTACGAGCAGTACTTC. This is translated as CASSLAAGDSYEQYF.